This T cell receptor (beta chain) was recovered during a study of T-cell reconstitution after alpha-beta-depleted transplantation in children. This clonotype was picked up many times. As it was prepared, the TCRbeta library received unique molecular identifiers. One entry per CDR3 protein results from TCRdb running MiXCR on the PCR reads. The sample shows about 610,000 distinct CDR3 sequences, over 9.5% of them seen only once. The junction had 11 bases not matched to a gene; V was cut back by 2 bases and J by 3 bases. The CDR3 has 17 amino acids. Per germline, CDR1 DFQATT and CDR2 SNEGSKA (reference sequence).

The rearrangement joins TRBV20-1 to TRBJ2-3; the match to TRBD1 covers 10 bases. The specimen comprised PBMCs from the stem cell graft donor, sampled from the stem cell graft. The receptor was derived from a human donor who donated a stem cell graft to a child with acute myeloid leukemia. This CDR3 is CSARSRQGAGWTDTQYF. In DNA, the CDR3 is TGCAGTGCTAGATCCCGACAGGGGGCGGGGTGGACAGATACGCAGTATTTT.